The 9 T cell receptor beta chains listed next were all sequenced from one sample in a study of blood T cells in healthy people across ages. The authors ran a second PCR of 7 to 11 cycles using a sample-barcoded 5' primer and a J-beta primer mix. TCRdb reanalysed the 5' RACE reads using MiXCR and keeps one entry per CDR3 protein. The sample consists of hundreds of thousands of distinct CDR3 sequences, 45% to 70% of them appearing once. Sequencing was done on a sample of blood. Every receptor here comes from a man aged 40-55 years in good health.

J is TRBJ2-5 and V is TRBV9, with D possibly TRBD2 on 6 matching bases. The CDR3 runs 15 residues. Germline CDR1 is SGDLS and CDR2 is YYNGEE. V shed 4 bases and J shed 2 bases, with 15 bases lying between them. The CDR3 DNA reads TGTGCCAGCAGCAGGACTTTTGGGACTCAAGAGACCCAGTACTTC. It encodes CASSRTFGTQETQYF.

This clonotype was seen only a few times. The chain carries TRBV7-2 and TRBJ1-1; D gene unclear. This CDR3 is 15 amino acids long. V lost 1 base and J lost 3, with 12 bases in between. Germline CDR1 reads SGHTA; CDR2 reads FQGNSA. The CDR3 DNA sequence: TGTGCCAGCAGCTTAGGGGTTGGGTGGGACACTGAAGCTTTCTTT. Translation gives CASSLGVGWDTEAFF. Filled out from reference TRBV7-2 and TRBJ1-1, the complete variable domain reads GAGVSQSPSNKVTEKGKDVELRCDPISGHTALYWYRQSLGQGLEFLIYFQGNSAPDKSGLPSDRFSAERTGGSVSTLTIQRTQQEDSAVYLCASSLGVGWDTEAFFGQGTRLTVV.

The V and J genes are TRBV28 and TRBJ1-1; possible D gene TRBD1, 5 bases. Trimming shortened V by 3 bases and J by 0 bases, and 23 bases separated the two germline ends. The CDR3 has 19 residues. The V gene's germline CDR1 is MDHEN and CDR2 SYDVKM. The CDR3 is CASSLAGGIIGAMNTEAFF. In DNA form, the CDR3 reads TGTGCCAGCAGTTTGGCCGGAGGGATCATCGGGGCAATGAACACTGAAGCTTTCTTT.

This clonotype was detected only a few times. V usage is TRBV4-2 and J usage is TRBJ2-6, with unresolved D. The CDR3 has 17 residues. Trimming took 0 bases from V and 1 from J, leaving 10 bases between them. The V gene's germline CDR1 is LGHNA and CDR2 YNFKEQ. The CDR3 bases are TGTGCCAGCAGCCAAGATCGTATGTTATCTGGGGCCAACGTCCTGACTTTC. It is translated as CASSQDRMLSGANVLTF.

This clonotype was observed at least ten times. DNA of the CDR3: TGTGCCAGCAGCCGGGACATGGGCCATCAGCCCCAGCATTTT. This codes for CASSRDMGHQPQHF. The chain has TRBV12-3 or TRBV12-4 and TRBJ1-5, with D possibly being TRBD1 (6 bases). CDR3 length equals 14 residues. V dropped 6 bases and J dropped 5 bases, with 14 bases sitting between them.

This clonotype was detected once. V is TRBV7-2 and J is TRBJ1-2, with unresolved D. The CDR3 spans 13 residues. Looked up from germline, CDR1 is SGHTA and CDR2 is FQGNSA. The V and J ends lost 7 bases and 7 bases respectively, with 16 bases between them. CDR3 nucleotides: TGTGCCAGCACCTCCTCGGGGTTGTTTGGCTACACCTTC. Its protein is CASTSSGLFGYTF.

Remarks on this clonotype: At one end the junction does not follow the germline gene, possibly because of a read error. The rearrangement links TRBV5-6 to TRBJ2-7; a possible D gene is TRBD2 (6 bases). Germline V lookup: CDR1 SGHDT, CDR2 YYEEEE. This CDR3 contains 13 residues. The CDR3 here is CASSFGDSHEQYF. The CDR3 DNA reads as TGTGCCAGCAGCTTTGGGGACTCCCACGAGCAGTACTTC.

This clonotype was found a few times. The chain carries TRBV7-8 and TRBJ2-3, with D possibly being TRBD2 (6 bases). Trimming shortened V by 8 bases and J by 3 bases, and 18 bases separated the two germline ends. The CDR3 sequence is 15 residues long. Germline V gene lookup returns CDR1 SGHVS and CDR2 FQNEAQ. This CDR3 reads CASGLAGSLTDTQYF. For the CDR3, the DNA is TGTGCCAGCGGGTTGGCGGGGTCATTGACAGATACGCAGTATTTT.

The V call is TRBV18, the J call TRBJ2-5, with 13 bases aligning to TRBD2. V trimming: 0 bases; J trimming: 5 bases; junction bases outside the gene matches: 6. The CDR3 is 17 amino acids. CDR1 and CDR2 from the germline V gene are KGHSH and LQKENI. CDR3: CASSPPYGLAGVETQYF. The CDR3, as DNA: TGTGCCAGCTCACCACCCTACGGACTAGCGGGAGTGGAGACCCAGTACTTC.